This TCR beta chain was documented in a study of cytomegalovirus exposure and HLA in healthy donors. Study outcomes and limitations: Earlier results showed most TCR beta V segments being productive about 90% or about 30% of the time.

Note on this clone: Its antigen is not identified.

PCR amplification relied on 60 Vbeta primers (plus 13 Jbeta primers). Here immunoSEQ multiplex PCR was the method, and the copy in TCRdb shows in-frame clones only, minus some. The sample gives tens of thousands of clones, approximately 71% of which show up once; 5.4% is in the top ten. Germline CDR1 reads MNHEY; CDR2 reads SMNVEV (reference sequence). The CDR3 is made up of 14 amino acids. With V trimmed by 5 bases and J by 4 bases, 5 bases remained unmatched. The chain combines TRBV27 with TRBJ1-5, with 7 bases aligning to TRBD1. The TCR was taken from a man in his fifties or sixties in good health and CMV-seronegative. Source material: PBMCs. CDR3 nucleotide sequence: TGTGCCAGCAGTCTAGACAGGGCGAATCAGCCCCAGCATTTT. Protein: CASSLDRANQPQHF.